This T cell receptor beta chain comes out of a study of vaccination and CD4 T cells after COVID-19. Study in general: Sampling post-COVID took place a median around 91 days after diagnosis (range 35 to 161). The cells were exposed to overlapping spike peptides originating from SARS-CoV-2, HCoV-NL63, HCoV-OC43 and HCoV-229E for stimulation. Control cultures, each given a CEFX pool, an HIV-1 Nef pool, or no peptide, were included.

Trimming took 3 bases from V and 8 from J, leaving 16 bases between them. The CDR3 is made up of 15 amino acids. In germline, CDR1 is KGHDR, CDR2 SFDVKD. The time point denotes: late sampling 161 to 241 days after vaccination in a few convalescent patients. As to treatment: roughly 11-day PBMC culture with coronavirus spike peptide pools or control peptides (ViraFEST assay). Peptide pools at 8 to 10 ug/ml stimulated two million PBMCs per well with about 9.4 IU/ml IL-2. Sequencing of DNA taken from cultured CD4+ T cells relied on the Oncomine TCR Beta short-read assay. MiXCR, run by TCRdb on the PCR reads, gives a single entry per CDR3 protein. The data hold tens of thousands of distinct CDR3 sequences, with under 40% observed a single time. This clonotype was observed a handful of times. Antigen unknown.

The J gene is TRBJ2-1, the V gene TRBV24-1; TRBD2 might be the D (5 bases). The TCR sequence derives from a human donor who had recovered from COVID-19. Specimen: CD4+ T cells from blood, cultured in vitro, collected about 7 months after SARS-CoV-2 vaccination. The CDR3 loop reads CATSDPRTGGDEQFF. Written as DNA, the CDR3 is TGTGCCACCAGTGATCCTCGGACTGGTGGGGATGAGCAGTTCTTC.